Given below is one TCR beta chain in context. This sample is part of a study of cytomegalovirus exposure and HLA in healthy donors. About the research overall: T cells numbering around 180 million yielded more than 100 million unique TCR beta sequences in an earlier analysis. The Caucasian-associated ancestry cluster held about 80% of 398 genotyped donors.

Germline CDR1 SQVTM, CDR2 ANQGSEA. After removal of 6 bases from V and 6 bases from J, the junction contained 23 bases not matched to a gene. The CDR3 is 18 residues long. The PCR ran on 60 Vbeta and 13 Jbeta primers. Some clones are missing from TCRdb's copy, which holds only in-frame ones; the method was immunoSEQ multiplex PCR. The sample yields 150,000 to 200,000 clones, about 81% seen once. The gene calls are TRBV29-1 and TRBJ2-4, with 7 bases that match TRBD1. This clonotype was sampled from a girl aged 2-9 years in good health and CMV-seropositive. The material sequenced was PBMCs. CDR3 DNA: TGCAGCGTCAAAGTAGCCGGGACAGCGTCCTCAAGTTTAAACATTCAGTACTTC. This gives the protein CSVKVAGTASSSLNIQYF.